This passage covers 9 T cell receptor beta chains from one sample sequenced in a study of blood T cell repertoires in COVID-19. Using immunoSEQ multiplex PCR, the repertoire was profiled, and TCRdb retains in-frame clones only, with some absent. Among fewer than 200,000 clones listed, approximately 84% were seen once. What was sequenced was peripheral blood. These receptors were obtained from a woman aged 55 to 70 with COVID-19, enrolled during active disease.

This chain joins TRBV11-2 and TRBJ1-1; a possible D gene is TRBD1 (6 bases). Germline CDR1 and CDR2: SGHAT and FQNNGV. This CDR3 is built from 15 residues. The V and J ends lost 4 bases and 1 base respectively, with 13 bases between them. The CDR3 spells CASSSLGGRNTEAFF. The DNA for the CDR3 is TGTGCCAGCAGCTCGCTGGGGGGGCGGAACACTGAAGCTTTCTTT.

This chain connects TRBV6-5 to TRBJ1-4; D ambiguous. The CDR3 spans 13 residues. Germline V gene sequence: CDR1 MNHEY, CDR2 SVGAGI. V was clipped by 10 bases and J by 7 bases, with 16 bases between them. In DNA form, the CDR3 reads TGTGCCACCTCCAGAGGTGTGGCTGAAAAACTGTTTTTT. Translated, it gives CATSRGVAEKLFF.

CDR3 amino acids: CASSPETGYLNTEAFF. Written as DNA, the CDR3 is TGCGCCAGCAGCCCCGAGACAGGGTATTTAAACACTGAAGCTTTCTTT. This rearrangement joins TRBV5-1 to TRBJ1-1; 7 bases are a match to TRBD1. V lost 4 bases, J lost 2 bases, and 11 bases stayed unmatched. This CDR3 contains 16 residues. Germline-derived CDR1 and CDR2 are SGHRS and YFSETQ.

The rearrangement joins TRBV7-3 to TRBJ2-5; 11 bases match TRBD2. Losses at the gene ends were 2 bases for V and 3 bases for J; bases not matched to a gene: 5. The CDR3 contains 16 residues. Germline values: CDR1 SGHTA, CDR2 FQGTGA. CDR3 DNA sequence: TGTGCCAGCAGCTTAGGGATAGCGGGAGGGAAAGAGACCCAGTACTTC. Translating it yields CASSLGIAGGKETQYF.

The chain combines TRBV6-1 with TRBJ1-2; 7 bases match TRBD1. Germline-derived CDR1 and CDR2 are MNHNS and SASEGT. The ends lost 0 bases at V and 8 bases at J; junction bases unmatched: 6. The CDR3 totals 14 residues. In nucleotides, the CDR3 is TGTGCCAGCAGTGAAGCGACAACAGGGGAGGGCTACACCTTC. Translation gives CASSEATTGEGYTF.

The chain couples TRBV2 to TRBJ2-7; a possible D gene is TRBD1 (5 bases). The germline CDR1 and CDR2 sequences are SNHLY and FYNNEI. The ends were cut back, 11 bases at V and 7 bases at J, with 21 bases in the middle. The CDR3 spans 13 residues. The CDR3 loop is CARKWTSAEEQYF. In DNA form, the CDR3 reads TGTGCCCGTAAATGGACATCAGCAGAGGAGCAGTACTTC.

V and J are TRBV3-1 (or the pseudogene TRBV3-2) and TRBJ1-1, with TRBD1 matching 7 bases. The CDR3 runs to 15 residues. The J segment lost 4 bases and the V segment lost 1 base, leaving 6 bases of the junction unmatched. Germline values: CDR1 LGHDT, CDR2 YNNKEL (reference sequence). CDR3 in amino acids: CASSQADRSATEAFF. The CDR3 DNA follows: TGTGCCAGCAGCCAAGCGGACAGGTCGGCCACTGAAGCTTTCTTT.

The chain carries TRBV5-1 and TRBJ2-1; 8 nucleotides agree with TRBD1. With 4 bases clipped from V and 1 base from J, the junction kept 4 bases outside the gene matches. Per germline, CDR1 SGHRS and CDR2 YFSETQ. CDR3 length equals 15 residues. The CDR3 sequence: CASSIDRGSYNEQFF. CDR3 in DNA: TGCGCCAGCAGCATAGACAGGGGTTCCTACAATGAGCAGTTCTTC.

The chain couples TRBV2 to TRBJ2-7; TRBD2 agrees at 11 bases. V shed 4 bases, J shed 6 bases, and the junction held 8 bases outside the gene matches. The CDR3 length is 15 residues. From germline, CDR1 is SNHLY and CDR2 FYNNEI. This chain's CDR3 is CASSGIAGGLIEQYV. CDR3 nucleotides: TGTGCCAGCAGTGGGATAGCGGGGGGGCTTATCGAGCAGTACGTC.